This T cell receptor (beta chain) was recovered during a study of T cell repertoires in cytomegalovirus infection. Study summary: Matching HLA type, along with CMV infection, was indicated by public TCR beta signatures.

TCRdb passed the reads through MiXCR, listing each CDR3 protein once. The sample consists of 150,000 to 200,000 distinct CDR3 sequences, around 15% of them appearing once. This clonotype was counted many times. Its matching antigen is unknown. Study results and limitations: Predominance within the ex vivo response was attributable to HLA-C-restricted CMV-specific TCR beta clonotypes.

The TCR comes from a human donor in good health (CMV status not recorded). Some clones in this sample may be carry-over from other donors' samples. The material sequenced was PBMCs.

CDR3: CASSLGPYNSPLHF. As DNA, the CDR3 is TGTGCCAGCAGCTTAGGTCCCTATAATTCACCCCTCCACTTT. The V gene is TRBV7-2, the J gene TRBJ1-6, with D unresolved. The germline CDR1 and CDR2 sequences are SGHTA and FQGNSA. The CDR3 length is 14 residues. With 1 base removed from V and 2 bases from J, the gap between germline ends came to 3 bases.